This entry concerns a single T cell receptor beta chain. This sample is part of a study of T cell changes during pregnancy in multiple sclerosis. Trimming cost V 4 bases and J 5 bases, with 14 bases left between them. Germline CDR1 is ENHRY and CDR2 is SYGVKD. The CDR3 has 14 residues. Some clones are missing from TCRdb's copy, which holds only in-frame ones; the method was immunoSEQ multiplex PCR. The sample consists of tens of thousands of clones, 90% of them appearing once. The clonotype comes from a female donor with multiple sclerosis, enrolled in a pregnancy study. V gene TRBV10-3 combines with J gene TRBJ2-5; the D gene is possibly TRBD1 (5 bases). Sample: CD8+ T cells from peripheral blood mononuclear cells, taken before pregnancy. The CDR3 sequence: CAISVGREYETQYF. Here the CDR3 DNA reads TGTGCCATCAGTGTTGGCAGGGAATATGAGACCCAGTACTTC.